The 25 T cell receptor beta chains in this list originate from one sample, sequenced in a study of cytomegalovirus exposure and HLA in healthy donors. 60 Vbeta and 13 Jbeta primers were used in PCR. Sequenced by immunoSEQ multiplex PCR; TCRdb stores in-frame clones only, minus some. This sample contains about 160,000 clones. The sample taken for sequencing was PBMCs. The receptors stem from a woman between 55 and 75 years old in good health and CMV-seronegative.

J is TRBJ1-2 and V is TRBV18, with a weak D call TRBD1 (5 bases). The V gene's germline CDR1 is KGHSH and CDR2 LQKENI. The V end was cut by 6 bases, the J end by 2 bases, with 19 bases between. This CDR3 spans 16 amino acids. The CDR3 nucleotides are TGTGCCAGCTCTGCCGGGGGGACGTCTTCGAACTATGGCTACACCTTC. Translating gives CASSAGGTSSNYGYTF.

V is TRBV5-1 and J is TRBJ2-3, with 8 bases fitting TRBD2. With V trimmed by 7 bases and J by 5 bases, 9 bases remained unmatched. This CDR3 is 14 amino acids long. Looked up from germline, CDR1 is SGHRS and CDR2 is YFSETQ. CDR3 coding DNA: TGCGCCAGCTCTCGGGGGGGCCGGGAAGATACGCAGTATTTT. It translates to CASSRGGREDTQYF.

The chain employs TRBV27 and TRBJ2-5; TRBD1 is a possible D gene (6 bases). The germline gives CDR1 MNHEY, CDR2 SMNVEV (reference sequence). CDR3 length equals 14 residues. Trimming shortened V by 3 bases and J by 2 bases, and 10 bases separated the two germline ends. The DNA of the CDR3 is TGTGCCAGCAGTTTCAGGGGCCCTCAAGAGACCCAGTACTTC. Residues: CASSFRGPQETQYF.

J is TRBJ2-1 and V is TRBV27; tentative D call: TRBD1 (6 bases). CDR3 length: 14 amino acids. The germline V gene has CDR1 MNHEY and CDR2 SMNVEV (reference sequence). V was shortened by 5 bases and J by 4 bases, with 12 bases between the two germline ends. CDR3 amino acids: CASSPGTSYNEQFF. CDR3 nucleotide sequence: TGTGCCAGCAGTCCAGGGACATCTTACAATGAGCAGTTCTTC.

The chain is built from TRBV29-1 and TRBJ2-7; 9 bases line up with TRBD2. CDR3 length: 12 amino acids. Germline CDR1 reads SQVTM; CDR2 reads ANQGSEA. With 5 bases clipped from V and 3 bases from J, the junction kept 2 bases outside the gene matches. CDR3 amino acids: CSVNSGSYEQYF. The CDR3 DNA reads TGCAGCGTTAATAGCGGGAGCTACGAGCAGTACTTC.

This rearrangement joins TRBV6-1 to TRBJ2-7; possible D gene TRBD1, 6 bases. The V and J ends lost 6 bases and 4 bases respectively, with 16 bases between them. Germline V gene sequence: CDR1 MNHNS, CDR2 SASEGT. CDR3 length: 14 amino acids. DNA for the CDR3: TGTGCCAGCAGAACCCCAGGGGCAAAATACGAGCAGTACTTC. Amino acid sequence: CASRTPGAKYEQYF.

V is TRBV7-9 and J is TRBJ2-7; 11 bases are a match to TRBD1. With 5 bases clipped from V and 7 bases from J, the junction kept 7 bases outside the gene matches. The CDR3 contains 14 residues. Germline CDR1 is SEHNR and CDR2 is FQNEAQ (reference sequence). The CDR3 bases are TGTGCCAGCAGCATACCGGGACAGGGGGAAGAGCAGTACTTC. Residues: CASSIPGQGEEQYF.

The CDR3 DNA is TGCGCCAGCAGCCCCGGACAGGGTAACTACGAGCAGTACTTC. Its protein product is CASSPGQGNYEQYF. This rearrangement joins TRBV4-3 to TRBJ2-7; 8 bases are a match to TRBD1. The V gene end was trimmed by 4 bases and the J gene end by 3 bases; junction bases not matched to a gene: 5. The germline V gene encodes CDR1 LGHNA and CDR2 YSLEER. The CDR3 totals 14 residues.

On this clone itself: At one end the junction does not follow the germline gene, possibly because of a read error. Other DNA sequences from this sample encode an identical CDR3 as well. The chain couples TRBV2 to TRBJ1-5, with D perhaps TRBD1 (5 bases). Germline V gene sequence: CDR1 SNHLY, CDR2 FYNNEI. This CDR3 contains 15 residues. CDR3 nucleotide sequence: TGCGCCAGCAGTGCCGGGACCTGGGAGGGTCAGCCCCAGCATTTT. Translated, it gives CASSAGTWEGQPQHF. Drawing the rest from reference TRBV2 and TRBJ1-5, the complete variable domain is EPEVTQTPSHQVTQMGQEVILRCVPISNHLYFYWYRQILGQKVEFLVSFYNNEISEKSEIFDDQFSVERPDGSNFTLKIRSTKLEDSAMYFCASSAGTWEGQPQHFGDGTRLSIL.

J is TRBJ2-1 and V is TRBV5-5; 7 nucleotides agree with TRBD2. The ends lost 0 bases at V and 4 bases at J; junction bases unmatched: 7. The CDR3 sequence is 16 residues long. CDR1 and CDR2 from the germline V gene are SGHKS and YYEKEE (reference sequence). The CDR3 here is CASSLAWGGGYNEQFF. The DNA for the CDR3 is TGTGCCAGCAGCTTGGCCTGGGGGGGAGGGTACAATGAGCAGTTCTTC.

The rearrangement links TRBV11-2 to TRBJ1-1, with a weak D call TRBD1 (5 bases). Trimming pared 1 base from V and 1 base from J, leaving 16 bases between. The CDR3 totals 17 residues. Germline CDR1 reads SGHAT; CDR2 reads FQNNGV. In DNA, the CDR3 is TGTGCCAGCAGCTTAGGACCTCAGGGTAATTGGAACACTGAAGCTTTCTTT. Amino acid sequence: CASSLGPQGNWNTEAFF.

The chain carries TRBV19 and TRBJ2-1, with 9 positions matching TRBD2. Germline V lookup: CDR1 LNHDA, CDR2 SQIVND (reference sequence). The CDR3 covers 14 residues. The V and J ends lost 3 bases and 4 bases, in that order; junction bases with no gene match: 1. The CDR3 protein is CASSITSGYNEQFF. The CDR3 nucleotides read TGTGCCAGTAGTATTACTAGCGGGTACAATGAGCAGTTCTTC.

The chain uses TRBV2 and TRBJ2-3; 10 bases agree with TRBD2. CDR1 is SNHLY and CDR2 is FYNNEI in the germline V gene. J was trimmed by 4 bases and V by 6 bases; bases with no gene match: 7. The CDR3 sequence is 15 residues long. The CDR3 spells CASSTAGGGADTQYF. Written as DNA, the CDR3 is TGTGCCAGCAGCACAGCGGGAGGGGGGGCAGATACGCAGTATTTT.

The chain links TRBV7-2 to TRBJ1-1; D remains unclear. Germline values: CDR1 SGHTA, CDR2 FQGNSA. V lost 0 bases to trimming and J lost 4 bases, with 6 bases between them. The CDR3 is 13 amino acids. CDR3 sequence reads: CASSLAMATEAFF. In nucleotides, the CDR3 is TGTGCCAGCAGCTTAGCTATGGCCACTGAAGCTTTCTTT.

V usage is TRBV5-1 and J usage is TRBJ1-2, with D perhaps matching TRBD1 (5 bases). This CDR3 is built from 14 residues. V was shortened by 0 bases and J by 5 bases, with 11 bases between the two germline ends. Germline loops: CDR1 SGHRS, CDR2 YFSETQ. The CDR3 here is CASSLGGAGYGYTF. In DNA form, the CDR3 reads TGCGCCAGCAGCTTGGGGGGCGCGGGGTATGGCTACACCTTC.

The chain couples TRBV5-1 to TRBJ2-5; D ambiguous. Germline assignment: CDR1 SGHRS and CDR2 YFSETQ. This CDR3 spans 13 amino acids. V was trimmed by 0 bases and J by 1 base, leaving 4 bases between them. In DNA form, the CDR3 reads TGCGCCAGCAGCTTGGGCAGCCAAGAGACCCAGTACTTC. Translated: CASSLGSQETQYF.

The chain employs TRBV11-3 and TRBJ2-1, with TRBD2 as a possible D gene (6 bases). CDR1 SGHNT and CDR2 YENEEA come from the germline V gene. The CDR3 runs to 15 residues. Trimming stripped 5 bases from V and 7 bases from J, with 18 bases between. CDR3 DNA sequence: TGTGCCAGCAGCCACCGGGACTCGCGTGTGAATGAGCAGTTCTTC. Protein product: CASSHRDSRVNEQFF. The full variable domain, with the rest looked up from reference TRBV11-3 and TRBJ2-1, is EAGVVQSPRYKIIEKKQPVAFWCNPISGHNTLYWYLQNLGQGPELLIRYENEEAVDDSQLPKDRFSAERLKGVDSTLKIQPAELGDSAVYLCASSHRDSRVNEQFFGPGTRLTVL.

The chain joins TRBV30 to TRBJ1-1, with D maybe TRBD1 (5 bases). CDR3 length: 14 residues. V dropped 2 bases and J dropped 6 bases, with 16 bases sitting between them. In germline, CDR1 is GTSNPN, CDR2 SVGIG (reference sequence). The CDR3 DNA reads as TGTGCCTGGAGTAAAGGGGCCTTTGGGTCTGAAGCTTTCTTT. Its translation: CAWSKGAFGSEAFF.

The chain recombines TRBV27 with TRBJ1-3, with 7 bases lining up with TRBD1. V was pared by 2 bases and J by 2 bases, with 9 bases of the junction left unmatched. This CDR3 comprises 17 residues. Germline V gene sequence: CDR1 MNHEY, CDR2 SMNVEV (reference sequence). CDR3 in amino acids: CASSLGHSGQPGNTIYF. The CDR3 nucleotides are TGTGCCAGCAGTTTAGGCCACTCGGGACAGCCTGGAAACACCATATATTTT.

The genes are TRBV5-6 and TRBJ2-3; 14 nucleotides line up with TRBD2. The V gene end was trimmed by 2 bases and the J gene end by 6 bases; junction bases not matched to a gene: 11. The length of the CDR3 is 18 residues. Germline V gene sequence: CDR1 SGHDT, CDR2 YYEEEE. The CDR3 DNA reads TGTGCCAGCAGCTTAGGGGGGGGACTAGCGGGGGCTCGGGATACGCAGTATTTT. Translating gives CASSLGGGLAGARDTQYF.

Concerning this clone itself: Other DNA variants within this sample encode the same CDR3. The chain carries TRBV7-9 and TRBJ2-7, with D possibly being TRBD2 (6 bases). This CDR3 comprises 14 residues. Germline-derived CDR1 and CDR2 are SEHNR and FQNEAQ (reference sequence). Trimming cost V 0 bases and J 1 base, with 7 bases left between them. The CDR3 loop is CASSLAGGSYEQYF. The CDR3 nucleotides are TGTGCCAGCAGCTTAGCGGGGGGTTCCTACGAGCAGTACTTC.

The V gene is TRBV5-4, the J gene TRBJ1-1, with TRBD1 identical over 9 bases. This CDR3 has 13 amino acids. Germline V gene data show CDR1 as SGHNT and CDR2 as YYREEE (reference sequence). After removal of 0 bases from V and 10 bases from J, the junction contained 4 bases not matched to a gene. The CDR3 here is CASSLAQGATAFF. The DNA of the CDR3 is TGTGCCAGCAGCTTGGCACAGGGGGCTACAGCTTTCTTT. The variable domain in full, completed from reference TRBV5-4 and TRBJ1-1, reads ETGVTQSPTHLIKTRGQQVTLRCSSQSGHNTVSWYQQALGQGPQFIFQYYREEENGRGNFPPRFSGLQFPNYSSELNVNALELDDSALYLCASSLAQGATAFFGQGTRLTVV.

The chain has TRBV5-6 and TRBJ1-5, with a tentative D call TRBD1 (6 bases). From germline, CDR1 is SGHDT and CDR2 YYEEEE. Trimming shortened V by 4 bases and J by 6 bases, and 11 bases separated the two germline ends. The CDR3 has 13 residues. The CDR3 sequence is CASSSDRSQPQHF. CDR3 bases: TGTGCCAGCAGCAGCGACAGGAGTCAGCCCCAGCATTTT.

The rearrangement joins TRBV7-8 to TRBJ2-1, with 10 nucleotides matching TRBD2. The CDR3 is 15 amino acids. Germline V gene data show CDR1 as SGHVS and CDR2 as FQNEAQ. With 5 bases clipped from V and 6 bases from J, the junction kept 7 bases outside the gene matches. The CDR3 region is CASSATSGILNEQFF. The CDR3 DNA follows: TGTGCCAGCAGCGCTACTAGCGGGATCCTCAATGAGCAGTTCTTC.

V usage is TRBV7-3 and J usage is TRBJ2-2, with 7 bases identical to TRBD1. The CDR3 covers 14 residues. With V trimmed by 10 bases and J by 3 bases, 8 bases remained unmatched. Germline values: CDR1 SGHTA, CDR2 FQGTGA. This CDR3 reads CATGTGVYTGELFF. In DNA, the CDR3 is TGTGCCACTGGCACAGGGGTTTACACCGGGGAGCTGTTTTTT.